The 27 T cell receptor beta chains below all came from one sample that was sequenced in a study of blood T cell repertoires in COVID-19. Here immunoSEQ multiplex PCR was the method, and the copy in TCRdb shows in-frame clones only, minus some. The sample has some 130,000 clones, 60% to 75% seen once. The sample taken for sequencing was peripheral blood. These receptors originate from an older woman with acute or convalescent COVID-19.

The chain is built from TRBV19 and TRBJ1-2; D not certain. The germline V gene has CDR1 LNHDA and CDR2 SQIVND (reference sequence). The CDR3 runs 11 residues. V was pared by 6 bases and J by 6 bases, with 8 bases between. The chain's CDR3 is CASRLSDGYTF. The CDR3 DNA reads TGTGCCAGTAGATTGTCGGATGGCTACACCTTC.

The chain joins TRBV4-2 to TRBJ2-7; 13 bases agree with TRBD2. V lost 0 bases to trimming and J lost 7 bases; unmatched junction nucleotides: 3. Germline V gene lookup returns CDR1 LGHNA and CDR2 YNFKEQ. The CDR3 is made up of 15 amino acids. DNA of the CDR3: TGTGCCAGCAGCCAAGAAACGGGACTAGCGGGGGAGCAGTACTTC. Its translation is CASSQETGLAGEQYF.

The V call is TRBV13, the J call TRBJ2-7, with D maybe TRBD2 (6 bases). Trimming left V 2 bases short and J 1 base short, with 12 bases between. This CDR3 has 15 amino acids. Germline V gene sequence: CDR1 PRHDT, CDR2 FYEKMQ (reference sequence). Here the CDR3 reads CASSLLAEGSYEQYF. The DNA for the CDR3 is TGTGCCAGCAGCTTATTAGCGGAGGGGTCCTACGAGCAGTACTTC.

This chain links TRBV19 with TRBJ2-1, with 13 bases aligning to TRBD2. The CDR3 has 16 residues. Looked up from germline, CDR1 is LNHDA and CDR2 is SQIVND (reference sequence). J gave up 7 bases and V 1 base, and 4 bases lay outside the gene matches. The CDR3 sequence is CASSIGTSGRGNEQFF. CDR3 sequence (DNA): TGTGCCAGTAGTATAGGGACTAGCGGGAGAGGGAATGAGCAGTTCTTC.

This clone was recorded many times. The J gene is TRBJ2-1, the V gene TRBV5-1; maybe TRBD1 (5 bases). V was pared by 5 bases and J by 9 bases, with 15 bases between. The CDR3 covers 13 residues. Germline V CDR1 and CDR2: SGHRS, YFSETQ. The CDR3 reads CASSEGAPSEQFF. The CDR3 DNA is TGCGCCAGCAGTGAAGGGGCCCCTAGTGAGCAGTTCTTC.

The chain uses TRBV14 and TRBJ2-7; 7 bases match TRBD1. Germline trimming cut 1 base from V and 13 bases from J; bases unmatched to any gene: 16. The CDR3 consists of 15 residues. Germline CDR1 reads SGHDN; CDR2 reads FVKESK. The CDR3 reads CASSQASQAGGSLYF. The CDR3 nucleotides read TGTGCCAGCAGCCAAGCCTCGCAGGCAGGGGGAAGTTTATACTTC.

The chain links TRBV28 to TRBJ1-6; TRBD1 is a possible D gene (6 bases). The CDR3 is 16 residues long. Germline V lookup: CDR1 MDHEN, CDR2 SYDVKM. Trimming removed 4 bases from V and 8 bases from J, with 18 bases in between. The CDR3 is CASSWYRVPKDSPLHF. The DNA for the CDR3 is TGTGCCAGCAGTTGGTACAGGGTTCCCAAGGATTCACCCCTCCACTTT.

This clone was observed a few times. The V and J genes are TRBV12-3 or TRBV12-4 and TRBJ1-5; D remains unclear. The CDR3 covers 12 residues. Trimming pared 8 bases from V and 5 bases from J, leaving 10 bases between. CDR3 sequence: CASGDGDQPQHF. In DNA form, the CDR3 reads TGTGCCAGCGGAGACGGAGATCAGCCCCAGCATTTT.

The chain employs TRBV24-1 and TRBJ2-3; possibly TRBD2 for D (6 bases). Per germline, CDR1 KGHDR and CDR2 SFDVKD. The CDR3 extends over 17 amino acids. Trimming took off 3 bases at V and 1 base at J, with 16 bases between the two ends. DNA for the CDR3: TGTGCCACCAGTGATCGACTAGTAACTGGAGGCACAGATACGCAGTATTTT. Residues: CATSDRLVTGGTDTQYF.

This chain connects TRBV5-1 to TRBJ1-1, with 7 bases lining up with TRBD1. CDR3 length equals 16 residues. From germline, CDR1 is SGHRS and CDR2 YFSETQ. V was clipped by 0 bases and J by 1 base; unmatched bases: 6. CDR3 sequence: CASSLDEYRGNTEAFF. In DNA form, the CDR3 reads TGCGCCAGCAGCTTGGACGAATACAGGGGGAACACTGAAGCTTTCTTT.

This clone appeared a few times. The chain couples TRBV11-2 to TRBJ2-1, with 7 positions matching TRBD1. This CDR3 region has 15 residues. With V trimmed by 4 bases and J by 14 bases, 17 bases remained unmatched. Germline V gene lookup returns CDR1 SGHAT and CDR2 FQNNGV. The CDR3 sequence: CASSSKGTGVFQKFF. DNA of the CDR3: TGTGCCAGCAGCTCCAAAGGAACAGGGGTTTTTCAGAAGTTCTTC.

This clone has only a few counts. Here the CDR3 DNA reads TGTGCCAGCAGGCTGACTAGCGGGAGAAACTACGAGCAGTACTTC. Translating gives CASRLTSGRNYEQYF. This chain uses TRBV28 with TRBJ2-7, with TRBD2 identical over 12 bases. CDR3 length equals 15 residues. The germline gives CDR1 MDHEN, CDR2 SYDVKM. J gave up 3 bases and V 6 bases, and 6 bases lay outside the gene matches.

The genes are TRBV11-2 and TRBJ2-2; a possible D gene is TRBD1 (5 bases). Germline V gives CDR1 SGHAT, CDR2 FQNNGV. V lost 5 bases and J 6 bases, leaving 13 bases between the germline ends. The CDR3 consists of 14 residues. CDR3 sequence (DNA): TGTGCCAGCAGCCCAGGGCCCACACCCGGGGAGCTGTTTTTT. Its translation is CASSPGPTPGELFF.

The table lists this clone with a few counts. The V and J genes are TRBV29-1 and TRBJ1-1, with D possibly TRBD1 on 5 matching bases. This CDR3 has 16 residues. V was shortened by 7 bases and J by 0 bases, with 21 bases between the two germline ends. CDR1 SQVTM and CDR2 ANQGSEA come from the germline V gene. The CDR3 nucleotides read TGCAGCGCCCCCGGTGGGGCAGGCCTCATGAACACTGAAGCTTTCTTT. The encoded protein is CSAPGGAGLMNTEAFF.

This sequence joins TRBV5-1 and TRBJ2-1, with 13 bases identical to TRBD2. Trimming cost V 4 bases and J 8 bases; bases outside gene matches: 9. This CDR3 has 16 amino acids. The germline V gene has CDR1 SGHRS and CDR2 YFSETQ. In DNA, the CDR3 is TGCGCCAGCAGCGTGGGACTAGCGGGAAGAGGGGATGAGCAGTTCTTC. Translation: CASSVGLAGRGDEQFF.

This chain joins TRBV27 and TRBJ1-3; no definite D call. Trimming cost V 3 bases and J 4 bases, with 10 bases left between them. CDR1 and CDR2 (germline): MNHEY, SMNVEV (reference sequence). This CDR3 spans 14 amino acids. CDR3 DNA: TGTGCCAGCAGTTTGGGGAGCACGGGAAACACCATATATTTT. Residues: CASSLGSTGNTIYF.

The V gene is TRBV9, the J gene TRBJ2-3; TRBD1 matches at 8 bases. CDR1 is SGDLS, CDR2 YYNGEE, per germline. The CDR3 sequence is 14 residues long. V dropped 3 bases and J dropped 0; count of bases not matched to a gene: 0. The DNA of the CDR3 is TGTGCCAGCAGCGGGACAGGGAGCACAGATACGCAGTATTTT. This translates into CASSGTGSTDTQYF.

CDR3 region: CASSFNPYRGLNTEAFF. Written as DNA, the CDR3 is TGTGCCAGCAGTTTTAATCCTTACCGCGGATTGAACACTGAAGCTTTCTTT. This chain connects TRBV6-2 or TRBV6-3 to TRBJ1-1; D is unclear. Trimming removed 4 bases at V and 0 bases at J, with 18 bases between. The CDR3 has 17 residues. Germline loops: CDR1 MNHEY, CDR2 SVGEGT.

The chain links TRBV7-2 to TRBJ2-1; TRBD1 agrees at 8 bases. The germline CDR1 and CDR2 sequences are SGHTA and FQGNSA. The CDR3 contains 16 residues. V lost 6 bases, J lost 7 bases, and 14 bases stayed unmatched. CDR3 sequence (DNA): TGTGCCAGCAGTCCTAGGACAGGGACGGATACGAATGAGCAGTTCTTC. Its translation: CASSPRTGTDTNEQFF.

V and J are TRBV6-2 or TRBV6-3 and TRBJ2-7, with D unclear. CDR1 MNHEY and CDR2 SVGEGT come from the germline V gene. V was shortened by 2 bases and J by 6 bases, with 11 bases between the two germline ends. The length of the CDR3 is 13 residues. CDR3 DNA sequence: TGTGCCAGCAGTTACCTGCCTATCTCCGAGCAGTACTTC. Its protein is CASSYLPISEQYF.

This chain connects TRBV28 to TRBJ1-1; maybe TRBD1 (5 bases). V shed 7 bases and J shed 5 bases, with 17 bases lying between them. Germline assignment: CDR1 MDHEN and CDR2 SYDVKM. CDR3 length: 14 amino acids. The CDR3 reads CASIPSTVPTEAFF. The CDR3 DNA reads as TGTGCCAGCATCCCTTCGACAGTACCGACTGAAGCTTTCTTT.

The chain is built from TRBV7-8 and TRBJ2-5; 9 nucleotides align to TRBD1. The length of the CDR3 is 16 residues. Unmatched junction bases numbered 9, after V lost 5 bases and J lost 2 bases. The V gene's germline CDR1 is SGHVS and CDR2 FQNEAQ. The CDR3 DNA follows: TGTGCCAGCAGCCCCTCAGGACAGGGGAAACAAGAGACCCAGTACTTC. Translation gives CASSPSGQGKQETQYF.

This chain connects TRBV5-1 to TRBJ2-3, with 7 bases lining up with TRBD2. The CDR3 totals 16 residues. Germline V gene lookup returns CDR1 SGHRS and CDR2 YFSETQ. J was trimmed by 1 base and V by 0 bases; bases with no gene match: 5. The CDR3 sequence: CASSLAASGGTDTQYF. The CDR3 coding sequence is TGCGCCAGCAGCTTGGCTGCTAGCGGAGGCACAGATACGCAGTATTTT.

V is TRBV19 and J is TRBJ1-6; 7 bases are a match to TRBD1. The CDR3 sequence is 16 residues long. The germline V gene has CDR1 LNHDA and CDR2 SQIVND (reference sequence). V lost 5 bases and J lost 7; bases outside the gene matches: 11. The CDR3 sequence is CASSPRGQAENSPLHF. CDR3 nucleotides: TGTGCCAGTAGTCCCCGCGGACAGGCAGAGAATTCACCCCTCCACTTT.

The rearrangement uses TRBV5-1 and TRBJ1-2; 11 bases map to TRBD1. The germline gives CDR1 SGHRS, CDR2 YFSETQ. The CDR3 loop spans 16 amino acids. V shed 6 bases and J 8 bases; nucleotides not matched to a gene: 15. The CDR3 region is CASTALPGQGARGYTF. In DNA form, the CDR3 reads TGCGCCAGCACCGCACTCCCCGGACAGGGGGCCAGAGGCTACACCTTC.

The chain uses TRBV6-5 and TRBJ2-7; a possible D gene is TRBD2 (6 bases). Deletions cut 6 bases from V and 2 bases from J, with 17 bases between. Germline-derived CDR1 and CDR2 are MNHEY and SVGAGI. The CDR3 runs 15 residues. CDR3 in amino acids: CASSVDTGGAYEQYF. As DNA, the CDR3 is TGTGCCAGCAGCGTAGATACCGGGGGTGCCTACGAGCAGTACTTC.

The chain has TRBV9 and TRBJ1-5; D remains ambiguous. This CDR3 is 15 amino acids long. Trimming took 0 bases from V and 0 from J, leaving 7 bases between them. Germline V gene sequence: CDR1 SGDLS, CDR2 YYNGEE. The CDR3 nucleotides are TGTGCCAGCAGCGTAGATGGCCATAGCAATCAGCCCCAGCATTTT. Amino acids: CASSVDGHSNQPQHF.